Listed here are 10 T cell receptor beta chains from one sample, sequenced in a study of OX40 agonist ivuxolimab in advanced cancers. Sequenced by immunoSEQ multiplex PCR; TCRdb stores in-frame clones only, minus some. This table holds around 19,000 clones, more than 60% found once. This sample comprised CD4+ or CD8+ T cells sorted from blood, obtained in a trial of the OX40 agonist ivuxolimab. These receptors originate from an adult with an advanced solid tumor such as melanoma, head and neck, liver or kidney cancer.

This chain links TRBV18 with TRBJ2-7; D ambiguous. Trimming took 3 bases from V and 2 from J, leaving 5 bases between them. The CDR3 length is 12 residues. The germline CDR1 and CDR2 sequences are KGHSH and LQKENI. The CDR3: CASSPAPYEQYF. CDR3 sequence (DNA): TGTGCCAGCTCACCCGCCCCCTACGAGCAGTACTTC. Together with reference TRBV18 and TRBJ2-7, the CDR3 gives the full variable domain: NAGVMQNPRHLVRRRGQEARLRCSPMKGHSHVYWYRQLPEEGLKFMVYLQKENIIDESGMPKERFSAEFPKEGPSILRIQQVVRGDSAAYFCASSPAPYEQYFGPGTRLTVT.

The CDR3 here is CASSQGLAPSYEQYF. The CDR3 DNA follows: TGCGCCAGCAGCCAAGGACTAGCGCCTAGCTACGAGCAGTACTTC. The chain uses TRBV4-1 and TRBJ2-7; 8 nucleotides align to TRBD2. Germline trimming cut 1 base from V and 3 bases from J; bases unmatched to any gene: 5. Per germline, CDR1 MGHRA and CDR2 YSYEKL. CDR3 length: 15 amino acids.

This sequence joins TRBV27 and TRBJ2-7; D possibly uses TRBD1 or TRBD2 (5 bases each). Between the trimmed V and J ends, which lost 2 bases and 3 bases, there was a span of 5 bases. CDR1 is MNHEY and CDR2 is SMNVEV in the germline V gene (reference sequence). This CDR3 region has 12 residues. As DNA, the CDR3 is TGTGCCAGCAGTTTAGGGGGCTACGAGCAGTACTTC. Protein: CASSLGGYEQYF.

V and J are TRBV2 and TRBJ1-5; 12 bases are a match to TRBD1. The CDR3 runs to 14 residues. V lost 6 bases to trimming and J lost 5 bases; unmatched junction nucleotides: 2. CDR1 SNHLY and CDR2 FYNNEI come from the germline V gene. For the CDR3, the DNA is TGTGCCAGCAGGGGACAGGGGGCCTATCAGCCCCAGCATTTT. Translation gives CASRGQGAYQPQHF.

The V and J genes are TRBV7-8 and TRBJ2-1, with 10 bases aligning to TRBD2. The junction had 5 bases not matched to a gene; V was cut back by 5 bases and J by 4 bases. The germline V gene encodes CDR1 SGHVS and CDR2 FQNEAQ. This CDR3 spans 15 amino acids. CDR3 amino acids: CASSPPSGGYNEQFF. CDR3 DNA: TGTGCCAGCAGCCCTCCTAGCGGGGGATACAATGAGCAGTTCTTC.

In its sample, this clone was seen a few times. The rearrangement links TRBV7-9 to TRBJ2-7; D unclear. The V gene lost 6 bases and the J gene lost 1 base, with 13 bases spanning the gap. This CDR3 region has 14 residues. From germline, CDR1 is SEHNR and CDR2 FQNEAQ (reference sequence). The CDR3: CASSNSIDSYEQYF. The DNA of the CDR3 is TGTGCCAGCAGTAATAGTATAGATTCCTACGAGCAGTACTTC.

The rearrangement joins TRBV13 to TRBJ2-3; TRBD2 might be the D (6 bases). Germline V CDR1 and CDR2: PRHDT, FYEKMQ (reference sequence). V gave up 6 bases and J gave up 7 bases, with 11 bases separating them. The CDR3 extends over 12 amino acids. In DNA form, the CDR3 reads TGTGCCAGCAGGGAGGGCTCAAATACGCAGTATTTT. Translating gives CASREGSNTQYF.

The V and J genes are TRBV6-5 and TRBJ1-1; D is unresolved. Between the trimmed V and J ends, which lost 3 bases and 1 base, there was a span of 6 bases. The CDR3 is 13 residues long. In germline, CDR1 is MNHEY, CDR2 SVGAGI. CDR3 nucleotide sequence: TGTGCCAGCAGTTATCCAGGGAACACTGAAGCTTTCTTT. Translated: CASSYPGNTEAFF.

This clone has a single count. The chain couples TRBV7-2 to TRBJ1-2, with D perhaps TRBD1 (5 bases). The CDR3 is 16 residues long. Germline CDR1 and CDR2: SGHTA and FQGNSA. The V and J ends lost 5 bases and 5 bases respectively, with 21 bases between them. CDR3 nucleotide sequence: TGTGCCAGCAGCCCGTCCGATCCGCCAGGGTGGTATGGCTACACCTTC. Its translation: CASSPSDPPGWYGYTF.

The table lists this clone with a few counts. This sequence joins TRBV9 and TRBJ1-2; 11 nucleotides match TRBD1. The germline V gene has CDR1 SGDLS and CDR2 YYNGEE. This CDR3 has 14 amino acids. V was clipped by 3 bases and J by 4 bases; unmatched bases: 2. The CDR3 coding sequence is TGTGCCAGCAGCGATGGGACAGGGGGCTATGGCTACACCTTC. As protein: CASSDGTGGYGYTF.